The 24 T cell receptor beta chains below were found in one sample sequenced in a study of CD8 T cells in ankylosing spondylitis. TCRdb re-called the 5' RACE reads through MiXCR, storing one row per CDR3 protein. The sample lists some 350,000 distinct CDR3 sequences; about 15% were seen once. Sequenced: blood, either unsorted or a sorted T cell fraction (not recorded which). All receptors derive from a male donor with ankylosing spondylitis or in good health (not recorded which).

V and J are TRBV20-1 and TRBJ2-5, with a tentative D call TRBD2 (7 bases). This CDR3 contains 15 residues. CDR1 is DFQATT and CDR2 is SNEGSKA in the germline V gene (reference sequence). V was shortened by 3 bases and J by 2 bases, with 16 bases between the two germline ends. DNA for the CDR3: TGCAGTGCTAGTGTGGGGGGGCGGCTTCAAGAGACCCAGTACTTC. Translated, it gives CSASVGGRLQETQYF.

This clonotype was detected only a few times. The rearrangement joins TRBV5-1 to TRBJ1-2, with D perhaps TRBD1 (5 bases). This CDR3 has 14 residues. The ends were cut back, 1 base at V and 5 bases at J, with 12 bases in the middle. Germline CDR1 and CDR2: SGHRS and YFSETQ. The CDR3 bases are TGCGCCAGCAGCTTGAGTCAGGGCGTTTATGGCTACACCTTC. This translates into CASSLSQGVYGYTF. Filled out from reference TRBV5-1 and TRBJ1-2, the complete variable domain reads KAGVTQTPRYLIKTRGQQVTLSCSPISGHRSVSWYQQTPGQGLQFLFEYFSETQRNKGNFPGRFSGRQFSNSRSEMNVSTLELGDSALYLCASSLSQGVYGYTFGSGTRLTVV.

This clonotype was recorded at least ten times. The chain couples TRBV4-1 to TRBJ2-3; a weak D match, TRBD2 (5 bases). With 3 bases removed from V and 3 bases from J, the gap between germline ends came to 13 bases. The CDR3 has 15 residues. Germline-derived CDR1 and CDR2 are MGHRA and YSYEKL. The CDR3 spells CASSQRALTTDTQYF. The CDR3, as DNA: TGCGCCAGCAGCCAGAGGGCCCTGACTACAGATACGCAGTATTTT.

This clonotype was seen a few times. The J gene is TRBJ2-1, the V gene TRBV3-1; no clear D gene. V was clipped by 1 base and J by 0 bases, with 7 bases between them. Per the germline V gene, CDR1 is LGHDT and CDR2 is YNNKEL (reference sequence). This CDR3 has 15 amino acids. This CDR3 is CASSQGVISYNEQFF. In DNA, the CDR3 is TGTGCCAGCAGCCAAGGGGTGATCTCCTACAATGAGCAGTTCTTC.

CDR3 coding DNA: TGTGCCAGCAGCGCCCCCTCCGGGGAGCTGTTTTTT. Protein sequence: CASSAPSGELFF. The gene calls are TRBV9 and TRBJ2-2; D not certain. The germline gives CDR1 SGDLS, CDR2 YYNGEE. The CDR3 sequence is 12 residues long. Trimming stripped 3 bases from V and 6 bases from J, with 6 bases between.

This clonotype was counted only a few times. The chain is built from TRBV20-1 and TRBJ2-3, with 11 bases lining up with TRBD2. The CDR3 sequence is 17 residues long. Per germline, CDR1 DFQATT and CDR2 SNEGSKA (reference sequence). The junction had 13 bases not matched to a gene; V was cut back by 5 bases and J by 3 bases. The CDR3 region has the DNA TGCAGTGCTCAGAGCCCATTCCTAGCGGGGGGTACAGATACGCAGTATTTT. Protein sequence: CSAQSPFLAGGTDTQYF.

The chain joins TRBV2 to TRBJ2-1, with D perhaps matching TRBD2 (6 bases). Deletions cut 6 bases from V and 6 bases from J, with 15 bases between. Germline lookup yields CDR1 SNHLY and CDR2 FYNNEI. This CDR3 is built from 14 residues. The CDR3 DNA sequence: TGTGCCAGCAGCGACTCCCGGGGGTCCAATGAGCAGTTCTTC. Translation gives CASSDSRGSNEQFF.

This clonotype was seen a handful of times. This chain connects TRBV9 to TRBJ2-5, with TRBD1 identical over 7 bases. The CDR3 runs to 14 residues. In germline, CDR1 is SGDLS, CDR2 YYNGEE. V gave up 0 bases and J gave up 4 bases; unmatched junction bases: 3. CDR3 residues: CASSVETGSETQYF. The CDR3 DNA sequence: TGTGCCAGCAGCGTAGAGACAGGGTCAGAGACCCAGTACTTC.

Details on this clonotype: Given a much more abundant clone one base away, this may be a read error. V is TRBV10-3 and J is TRBJ2-1, with TRBD2 identical over 8 bases. CDR3 length: 13 residues. Germline CDR1 reads ENHRY; CDR2 reads SYGVKD. CDR3 sequence reads: CDINQRGNNEQFF. Written as DNA, the CDR3 is TGTGACATCAATCAGCGGGGGAACAATGAGCAGTTCTTC.

This clonotype appeared a few times. The V gene is TRBV5-1, the J gene TRBJ1-6; 7 positions agree with TRBD1. J gave up 7 bases and V 0 bases, and 4 bases lay outside the gene matches. Germline V gene lookup returns CDR1 SGHRS and CDR2 YFSETQ. The CDR3 runs to 15 residues. The CDR3 bases are TGCGCCAGCAGCTTGGGGGACAGTTTCAATTCACCCCTCCACTTT. This translates into CASSLGDSFNSPLHF.

This clonotype was counted between two and nine times. This chain connects TRBV3-1 to TRBJ2-5, with no clear D. Germline V gene data show CDR1 as LGHDT and CDR2 as YNNKEL (reference sequence). The CDR3 has 15 amino acids. Trimming cost V 0 bases and J 2 bases, with 10 bases left between them. DNA of the CDR3: TGTGCCAGCAGCCAAGAAAATTACTATCAAGAGACCCAGTACTTC. Its translation is CASSQENYYQETQYF.

This clonotype was seen more than once but under ten times. This chain links TRBV12-3 or TRBV12-4 with TRBJ2-5; D gene ambiguous. V lost 3 bases to trimming and J lost 7 bases, with 12 bases between them. The CDR3 is 13 residues long. CDR3 region: CASSFDGAGTQYF. The CDR3 nucleotides read TGTGCCAGCAGTTTTGACGGTGCTGGGACCCAGTACTTC.

V gene TRBV20-1 combines with J gene TRBJ2-2, with unresolved D. The ends were cut back, 5 bases at V and 1 base at J, with 8 bases in the middle. CDR1 DFQATT and CDR2 SNEGSKA come from the germline V gene (reference sequence). CDR3 size: 13 residues. In DNA form, the CDR3 reads TGCAGTGCTTGGGCACGGAACACCGGGGAGCTGTTTTTT. This encodes CSAWARNTGELFF.

This clonotype was recorded at least ten times. Germline and junction disagree at one end, which may indicate a read error. The CDR3 DNA sequence: TGTGCCAGCAGCTTAGACAATCAGCCCCAGCATTTT. It specifies CASSLDNQPQHF. This chain links TRBV12-3 or TRBV12-4 with TRBJ1-5; D remains unclear. CDR3 length: 12 amino acids.

This clonotype was observed a handful of times. The chain joins TRBV30 to TRBJ2-5; D not certain. The CDR3 extends over 13 amino acids. The germline V and J ends were trimmed by 0 bases and 5 bases, with 10 bases remaining between them. Germline CDR1 is GTSNPN and CDR2 is SVGIG (reference sequence). Here the CDR3 DNA reads TGTGCCTGGAGTGTCCGGGCTGGGGAGACCCAGTACTTC. Protein: CAWSVRAGETQYF.

This rearrangement joins TRBV12-3 or TRBV12-4 to TRBJ2-7, with TRBD2 matching over 10 bases. The CDR3 covers 14 residues. After removal of 4 bases from V and 3 bases from J, the junction contained 3 bases not matched to a gene. This CDR3 reads CASSSWTSGYEQYF. Here the CDR3 DNA reads TGTGCCAGCAGTTCCTGGACTAGCGGCTACGAGCAGTACTTC.

Regarding this clonotype: This likely comes from a read error, as the CDR3 has no conserved phenylalanine or tryptophan at its end. In nucleotides, the CDR3 is TGCAGTGCTAGTGTGCCTAGCGGGGGATTCACAGATACGCAGTATTCT. It specifies CSASVPSGGFTDTQYS. V gene TRBV20-1 combines with J gene TRBJ2-3, with 10 bases aligning to TRBD2. CDR3 length equals 16 residues. Germline lookup yields CDR1 DFQATT and CDR2 SNEGSKA (reference sequence). With V trimmed by 3 bases and J by 2 bases, 8 bases remained unmatched.

This clonotype was recorded a few times. V usage is TRBV7-2 and J usage is TRBJ2-3; possible D gene TRBD1, 7 bases. CDR1 and CDR2 from the germline V gene are SGHTA and FQGNSA. The CDR3 runs 13 residues. Trimming took off 4 bases at V and 5 bases at J, with 10 bases between the two ends. Here the CDR3 reads CASSSQGGDTQYF. The CDR3 DNA sequence: TGTGCCAGCAGCTCCCAGGGGGGAGATACGCAGTATTTT.

This clonotype was seen ten or more times. The chain links TRBV7-8 to TRBJ1-6; D is perhaps TRBD1 (5 bases). Germline V gene lookup returns CDR1 SGHVS and CDR2 FQNEAQ. V lost 2 bases and J 6 bases, leaving 11 bases between the germline ends. This CDR3 comprises 15 residues. CDR3 region: CASSLLGGSNSPLHF. CDR3 nucleotides: TGTGCCAGCAGCTTATTGGGGGGAAGTAATTCACCCCTCCACTTT.

This chain connects TRBV6-4 to TRBJ1-5; tentative D call: TRBD1 (5 bases). This CDR3 is 18 amino acids long. Germline V gene sequence: CDR1 MRHNA, CDR2 SNTAGT. V lost 4 bases and J 0 bases, leaving 19 bases between the germline ends. The CDR3 is CASSGGSLNRNSNQPQHF. The CDR3 coding sequence is TGTGCCAGCAGTGGGGGGTCTCTAAATCGGAATAGCAATCAGCCCCAGCATTTT.

The CDR3 region is CSARGGGHGYTF. The CDR3 coding sequence is TGCAGTGCCCGCGGGGGGGGCCATGGCTACACCTTC. This rearrangement joins TRBV20-1 to TRBJ1-2; D may be TRBD1 (6 bases). Deletions cut 6 bases from V and 6 bases from J, with 14 bases between. There are 12 residues in the CDR3. Germline CDR1 reads DFQATT; CDR2 reads SNEGSKA (reference sequence).

The rearrangement links TRBV29-1 to TRBJ1-1, with 7 bases identical to TRBD1. Trimming took 6 bases from V and 0 from J; bases not matched to a gene: 4. Germline V CDR1 and CDR2: SQVTM, ANQGSEA. There are 13 residues in the CDR3. CDR3 in amino acids: CSVQGVMNTEAFF. The DNA of the CDR3 is TGCAGCGTGCAGGGGGTTATGAACACTGAAGCTTTCTTT.

This chain links TRBV5-1 with TRBJ1-1; 7 bases align to TRBD1. The CDR3 is 15 amino acids. Germline trimming cut 4 bases from V and 5 bases from J; bases unmatched to any gene: 11. The V gene's germline CDR1 is SGHRS and CDR2 YFSETQ. The CDR3 region has the DNA TGCGCCAGCAGCCTACGGACAGGCGGTGGGACTGAAGCTTTCTTT. It is translated as CASSLRTGGGTEAFF. Looking up the rest from reference TRBV5-1 and TRBJ1-1 gives the full variable domain: KAGVTQTPRYLIKTRGQQVTLSCSPISGHRSVSWYQQTPGQGLQFLFEYFSETQRNKGNFPGRFSGRQFSNSRSEMNVSTLELGDSALYLCASSLRTGGGTEAFFGQGTRLTVV.

The chain uses TRBV4-1 and TRBJ2-6; D possibly corresponds to TRBD1 (5 bases). The V gene's germline CDR1 is MGHRA and CDR2 YSYEKL. There are 18 residues in the CDR3. V was shortened by 5 bases and J by 2 bases, with 19 bases between the two germline ends. The CDR3 region is CASSGAALLQTGANVLTF. The CDR3 nucleotides read TGCGCCAGCAGCGGGGCAGCTCTCCTTCAAACTGGGGCCAACGTCCTGACTTTC.